The 15 T cell receptor beta chains reported below all come from one sample, sequenced in a study of prognosis after radiotherapy for stage I lung cancer. Amplification of TCR beta CDR3 from genomic DNA used two-round multiplex PCR. It was primers specific to each TRBV and TRBJ gene that first-round PCR used. TCRdb re-derived calls from the multiplex PCR reads in MiXCR, one entry per CDR3 protein. Here the sample spans just over 30,000 distinct CDR3 sequences, 25% to 40% being singletons. Sequenced material: PBMCs, taken before or after stereotactic body radiation therapy (not recorded which). The receptors originated from a donor over 45 with non-small cell lung cancer.

This clonotype has ten or more counts. The chain couples TRBV5-6 to TRBJ1-4; a possible D gene is TRBD1 (5 bases). V was shortened by 0 bases and J by 8 bases, with 8 bases between the two germline ends. The CDR3 contains 13 residues. Looked up from germline, CDR1 is SGHDT and CDR2 is YYEEEE. Here the CDR3 DNA reads TGTGCCAGCAGCTTGGGGACATCCGAAAAACTGTTTTTT. As protein: CASSLGTSEKLFF.

On this clonotype: A much larger clonotype is one base distant, so this may be a read error. The rearrangement joins TRBV28 to TRBJ2-7; D might be TRBD1 or TRBD2, each matching 7 bases. The CDR3 has 15 residues. V lost 5 bases and J 7 bases, leaving 21 bases between the germline ends. Per germline, CDR1 MDHEN and CDR2 SYDVKM. The CDR3 sequence: CASSMDRNPGGEQYF. The CDR3 DNA follows: TGTGCCAGCAGTATGGACAGGAATCCCGGGGGGGAGCAGTACTTC.

This clonotype was recorded many times. The rearrangement joins TRBV30 to TRBJ2-7; TRBD2 aligns across 8 bases. The CDR3 has 13 residues. Germline CDR1 is GTSNPN and CDR2 is SVGIG (reference sequence). The V segment lost 2 bases and the J segment 4 bases; nucleotides outside the gene matches: 4. DNA of the CDR3: TGTGCCTGGAGTATTAGCGGGGCTTACGAGCAGTACTTC. This codes for CAWSISGAYEQYF.

This clonotype appeared a few times. V gene TRBV5-6 combines with J gene TRBJ1-5; a weak D match, TRBD1 (6 bases). Germline CDR1 SGHDT, CDR2 YYEEEE. The length of the CDR3 is 14 residues. V was cut by 2 bases and J by 3 bases, with 9 bases left in between. The CDR3 DNA reads as TGTGCCAGCAGCTTTCAGGGGAACAATCAGCCCCAGCATTTT. Amino acids: CASSFQGNNQPQHF.

This clonotype was detected ten times or more. The V call is TRBV24-1, the J call TRBJ2-3; the match to TRBD2 covers 9 bases. The germline V gene has CDR1 KGHDR and CDR2 SFDVKD. V was clipped by 5 bases and J by 4 bases; unmatched bases: 12. The CDR3 has 17 residues. In DNA, the CDR3 is TGTGCCACCAGTGGAATAGCGGGAGAGGTTGGTTCAGATACGCAGTATTTT. Amino acid sequence: CATSGIAGEVGSDTQYF.

This clonotype was counted many times. This rearrangement joins TRBV20-1 to TRBJ2-2; D uncertain. Germline-derived CDR1 and CDR2 are DFQATT and SNEGSKA (reference sequence). The V end was cut by 0 bases, the J end by 0 bases, with 14 bases between. This CDR3 is 17 amino acids long. The DNA of the CDR3 is TGCAGTGCTAGAGATCCGAGTGCAGGCCCGAACACCGGGGAGCTGTTTTTT. Translation gives CSARDPSAGPNTGELFF.

As regards this clonotype: With only one base between it and a far larger clone, this is likely a read error. V is TRBV6-1 and J is TRBJ2-1; tentative D call: TRBD2 (6 bases). With 10 bases removed from V and 6 bases from J, the gap between germline ends came to 16 bases. From germline, CDR1 is MNHNS and CDR2 SASEGT. This CDR3 region has 13 residues. The CDR3 region has the DNA TGTGCCATCCGTACTCGGGGGTCCAATGAGCAGTTCTTC. Translation: CAIRTRGSNEQFF.

This clonotype was recorded at least ten times. The chain combines TRBV3-1 with TRBJ2-4; D ambiguous. Germline assignment: CDR1 LGHDT and CDR2 YNNKEL (reference sequence). This CDR3 spans 13 amino acids. Trimming stripped 4 bases from V and 9 bases from J, with 13 bases between. CDR3 region: CASSLSQSRIQYF. The CDR3 DNA sequence: TGTGCCAGCAGCCTTAGCCAATCGCGCATTCAGTACTTC.

At least ten counts were recorded for this clonotype. The chain couples TRBV10-3 to TRBJ2-7; 10 bases match TRBD2. Trimming cost V 11 bases and J 5 bases; bases outside gene matches: 21. CDR1 and CDR2 from the germline V gene are ENHRY and SYGVKD. The CDR3 has 17 residues. CDR3 nucleotide sequence: TGTGCCGCCGGGGAGGGGACTAGCGTAAGTTGGTCGGACGAGCAGTACTTC. This gives the protein CAAGEGTSVSWSDEQYF.

The chain combines TRBV28 with TRBJ1-4; weak D call: TRBD1 (6 bases). Germline V gene lookup returns CDR1 MDHEN and CDR2 SYDVKM. Trimming shortened V by 7 bases and J by 8 bases, and 11 bases separated the two germline ends. This CDR3 has 12 amino acids. The CDR3 sequence: CASMGGREKLFF. The CDR3 bases are TGTGCCAGCATGGGGGGCCGGGAAAAACTGTTTTTT.

This rearrangement joins TRBV7-3 to TRBJ2-3; 8 bases match TRBD1. The CDR3 contains 15 residues. Germline V gene lookup returns CDR1 SGHTA and CDR2 FQGTGA. V shed 5 bases, J shed 0 bases, and the junction held 4 bases outside the gene matches. The CDR3 DNA reads TGTGCCAGCAGCCCCGACAGGGGCAGCACAGATACGCAGTATTTT. This codes for CASSPDRGSTDTQYF. Filled out from reference TRBV7-3 and TRBJ2-3, the complete variable domain reads GAGVSQTPSNKVTEKGKYVELRCDPISGHTALYWYRQSLGQGPEFLIYFQGTGAADDSGLPNDRFFAVRPEGSVSTLKIQRTERGDSAVYLCASSPDRGSTDTQYFGPGTRLTVL.

The chain is built from TRBV6-1 and TRBJ1-5; the D is unclear. The J call may be mistaken, given a closer DNA end match to TRBJ2-3. CDR1 is MNHNS, CDR2 SASEGT, per germline. The CDR3 sequence is 14 residues long. Written as DNA, the CDR3 is TGTGCCAGCAGTGACGGCTATAGCAATCAGCTCCAGTATTTT. Translating it yields CASSDGYSNQLQYF.

Comment on this clonotype: A clone one base away is much larger, so this may be a read error. The chain has TRBV7-3 and TRBJ2-5, with 8 bases aligning to TRBD1. Germline CDR1 and CDR2: SGHTA and FQGTGA. The CDR3 has 16 residues. Germline trimming cut 5 bases from V and 5 bases from J; bases unmatched to any gene: 13. The CDR3 region is CASSPGGVGMWETQYF. The CDR3 coding sequence is TGTGCCAGCAGCCCAGGGGGCGTAGGTATGTGGGAGACCCAGTACTTC.

Only one count was recorded for this clonotype. The chain links TRBV6-2 or TRBV6-3 to TRBJ2-7; TRBD2 agrees at 10 bases. CDR3 length equals 16 residues. The V and J ends lost 7 bases and 10 bases, in that order; junction bases with no gene match: 19. Per the germline V gene, CDR1 is MNHEY and CDR2 is SVGEGT. CDR3 in amino acids: CASIPPPASGSGDQYF. The CDR3 nucleotides read TGTGCCAGCATACCCCCCCCGGCTAGCGGGAGTGGCGATCAGTACTTC.

This clonotype counts as medium-sized. The J gene is TRBJ2-1, the V gene TRBV12-3 or TRBV12-4; D uncertain. V lost 3 bases and J lost 8, with 5 bases in between. The CDR3 totals 11 residues. CDR3 in DNA: TGTGCCAGCAGTTTTAGGCATGAGCAGTTCTTC. It translates to CASSFRHEQFF.